Within the sample, the clone carrying this T cell receptor (delta chain) is hyperexpanded (1% or more). The identical CDR3 is also encoded by other nucleotide sequences in the sample. TCRdb re-called clones from the RT-PCR reads using CATT. The sample lists 1,300 to 1,500 delta-chain clones; 15% were seen once. The data derive from a study of gamma-delta T cells after stem cell transplantation. V lost 1 base, J lost 0 bases, and 29 bases stayed unmatched. CDR1 and CDR2 (germline): TVYSNPD, GDNSRS (reference sequence). This CDR3 is built from 24 residues. Sample: gamma-delta T cells. This sequence joins TRDV3 and TRDJ1; TRDD3 matches at 13 bases. This clonotype was sampled from a human donor. It is not recorded whose cells these are; they may come from a transplant donor. CDR3 sequence (DNA): TGTGCCTTTAATCGGAAACCCCCACTACGGGGACTGGGGGATACGCGGGGGAACACCGATAAACTCATCTTT. It codes for CAFNRKPPLRGLGDTRGNTDKLIF.